The clone carrying this T cell receptor beta chain was observed a few times. Within the sample, other DNA sequences also encode this same CDR3. Per the study methods: Amplification of reference gene primers was used by the study to estimate nucleated cell counts. TCRdb keeps only in-frame clones here, not all; method: immunoSEQ multiplex PCR. V and J calls and clone size come straight from that table; D and trimming were deduced from the DNA. The table records hundreds of thousands of clones, less than 90% of them present only once. This sample is part of a study of blood T cell repertoires in COVID-19. Study overall: COVID-19 samples from acute and convalescent phases originated in the United States, Italy and Spain. T cells, B-cell-depleted T cells, or PBMCs provided the cDNA or gDNA that served as material.

Germline CDR1 is SEHNR and CDR2 is FQNEAQ (reference sequence). The CDR3 is made up of 14 amino acids. V lost 3 bases, J lost 1 base, and 9 bases lay in between. Specimen: peripheral blood. The TCR was taken from a woman of 80 years or more with active or convalescent COVID-19. This chain links TRBV7-9 with TRBJ1-1; D remains ambiguous. CDR3 DNA: TGTGCCAGCAGCTTGAGAGGGTCGAACACTGAAGCTTTCTTT. This gives the protein CASSLRGSNTEAFF.